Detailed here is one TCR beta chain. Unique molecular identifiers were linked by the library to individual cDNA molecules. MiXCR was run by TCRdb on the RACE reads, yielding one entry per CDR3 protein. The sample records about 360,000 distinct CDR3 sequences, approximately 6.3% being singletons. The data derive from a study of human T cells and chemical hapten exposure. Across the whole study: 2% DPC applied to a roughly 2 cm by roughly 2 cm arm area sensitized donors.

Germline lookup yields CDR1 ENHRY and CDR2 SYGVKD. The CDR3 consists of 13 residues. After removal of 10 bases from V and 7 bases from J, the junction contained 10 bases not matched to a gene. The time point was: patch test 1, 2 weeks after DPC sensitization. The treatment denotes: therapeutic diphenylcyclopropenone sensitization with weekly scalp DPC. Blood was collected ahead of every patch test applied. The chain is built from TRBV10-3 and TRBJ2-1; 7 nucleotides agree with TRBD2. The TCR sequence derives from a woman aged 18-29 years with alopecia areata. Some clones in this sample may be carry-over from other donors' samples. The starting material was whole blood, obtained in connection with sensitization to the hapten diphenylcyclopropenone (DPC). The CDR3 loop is CATRDSGGNEQFF. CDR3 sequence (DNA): TGTGCCACACGGGACTCCGGGGGGAATGAGCAGTTCTTC.